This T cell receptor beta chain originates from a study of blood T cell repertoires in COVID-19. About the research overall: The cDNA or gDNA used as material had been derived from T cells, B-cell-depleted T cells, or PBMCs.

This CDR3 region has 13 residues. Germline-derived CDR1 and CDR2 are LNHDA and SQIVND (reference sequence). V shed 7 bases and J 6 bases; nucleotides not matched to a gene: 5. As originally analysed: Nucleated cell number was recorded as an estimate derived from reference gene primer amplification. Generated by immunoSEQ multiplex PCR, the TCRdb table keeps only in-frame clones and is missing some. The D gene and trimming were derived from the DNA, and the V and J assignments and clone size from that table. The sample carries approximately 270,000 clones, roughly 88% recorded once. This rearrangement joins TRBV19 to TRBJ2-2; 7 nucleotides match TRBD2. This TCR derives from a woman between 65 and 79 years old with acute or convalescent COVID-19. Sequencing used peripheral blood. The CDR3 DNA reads TGTGCCAGTACCTCGGGGGGACCCGGGGAGCTGTTTTTT. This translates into CASTSGGPGELFF.